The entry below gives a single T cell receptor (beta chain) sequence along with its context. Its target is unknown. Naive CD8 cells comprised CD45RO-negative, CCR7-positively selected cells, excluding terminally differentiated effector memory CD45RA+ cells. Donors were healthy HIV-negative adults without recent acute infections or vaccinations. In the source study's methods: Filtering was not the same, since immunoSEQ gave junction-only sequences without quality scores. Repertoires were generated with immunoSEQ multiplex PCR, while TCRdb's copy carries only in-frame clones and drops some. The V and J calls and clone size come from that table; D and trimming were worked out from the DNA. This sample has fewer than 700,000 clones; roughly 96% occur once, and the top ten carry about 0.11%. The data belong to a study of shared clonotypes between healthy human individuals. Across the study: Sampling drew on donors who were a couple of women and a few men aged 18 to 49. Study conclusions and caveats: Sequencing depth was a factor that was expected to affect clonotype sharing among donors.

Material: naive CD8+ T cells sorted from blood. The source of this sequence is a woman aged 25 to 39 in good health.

The CDR3 loop reads CASSQDLRGQETQYF. The CDR3 region has the DNA TGCGCCAGCAGCCAAGATCTGCGGGGGCAAGAGACCCAGTACTTC. The rearrangement uses TRBV4-1 and TRBJ2-5; 7 bases are a match to TRBD2. Germline values: CDR1 MGHRA, CDR2 YSYEKL. Trimming cost V 0 bases and J 2 bases; bases outside gene matches: 3. The CDR3 is 15 amino acids.